What follows is one T cell receptor beta chain and its context. The antigen remains undetermined. The entry originates in a study of vaccination and CD4 T cells after COVID-19. Study at large: For post-vaccine samples, collection took place a median roughly 72 days after dose two, ranging from 14 to 241. The control cultures got either a CEFX pool, an HIV-1 Nef pool, or no peptide at all.

The time point was: late sampling 161 to 241 days after vaccination in a few convalescent patients. Treatment: approximately nine-day PBMC culture with coronavirus spike peptide pools or control peptides (ViraFEST assay). The Oncomine TCR Beta short-read assay was applied to DNA of cultured CD4+ T cells. TCRdb analysed the PCR reads with MiXCR anew, one entry per CDR3 protein. The top ten hold around 5% of the sample, which has roughly 28,000 distinct CDR3 sequences, 41% seen once. The CDR3 length is 15 residues. The V segment lost 4 bases and the J segment 7 bases; nucleotides outside the gene matches: 11. Germline CDR1 is SGHTA and CDR2 is FQGTGA.

Sequencing used CD4+ T cells from blood, cultured in vitro, obtained about 7 months after SARS-CoV-2 vaccination. This sequence was found in a human donor who had recovered from COVID-19. The gene calls are TRBV7-3 and TRBJ1-2; 8 nucleotides match TRBD1. CDR3 nucleotide sequence: TGTGCCAGCAGCTGGGCTCCGGACAGGGATGGTGGCTACACCTTC. This gives the protein CASSWAPDRDGGYTF.